A selection of T cell receptor beta chains follows, all from one sample in a study of T cell responses to AZD1222 COVID-19 vaccine. Only in-frame clones appear in the TCRdb table, and some are missing; sequencing was by immunoSEQ multiplex PCR. Counted here are roughly 150,000 clones, over 75% occurring once; the ten biggest clones make up less than 2%. The material sequenced was peripheral blood, taken on day 0 of AZD1222 vaccination. The receptors stem from an adult in good health. The CDR3 runs from the conserved cysteine through the conserved F or W. D genes are given only for firm matches. Not all rows give a size; the values are once, few, many and, for expanded clones, a class.

d_call clone_size j_call v_call cdr3_nt cdr3_aa
- - TRBJ1-1 TRBV11-3 TGTGCCAGCAGCCTAGACGGGCAGAACACTGAAGCTTTCTTT CASSLDGQNTEAFF
- - TRBJ1-4 TRBV23-1 TGCGCCAGCAGTCGTTCCGAGGAGTTACTGTTTTTT CASSRSEELLFF
- - TRBJ2-2 TRBV19 TGTGCCAGTAAGCTAGGTTGGAGGGGAAGGACGAACACCGGGGAGCTGTTTTTT CASKLGWRGRTNTGELFF
- - TRBJ1-4 TRBV27 TGTGCCAGCATGGGCAGGTTAAATGAAAAACTGTTTTTT CASMGRLNEKLFF
- - TRBJ2-7 TRBV6-5 TGTGCCAGCAGTTACTCTTTGTCTGGCAGGAACTACGAGCAGTACTTC CASSYSLSGRNYEQYF
- - TRBJ1-2 TRBV21-1 TGTGCCAGCAGCAAAGGAGGGGTACAGGGCGTCTATGGCTACACCTTC CASSKGGVQGVYGYTF
- - TRBJ2-5 TRBV3-1/TRBV3-2 TGTGCCAGCAGCCAAAGGGGGGAGACCCAGTACTTC CASSQRGETQYF
- once TRBJ2-3 TRBV6-2/TRBV6-3 TGTGCCAGCAGTTACTCGAAGGCGGATTTCCCAGATACGCAGTATTTT CASSYSKADFPDTQYF
TRBD2 - TRBJ2-7 TRBV29-1 TGCAGCGGGACTAGCGGGGATTACGAGCAGTACTTC CSGTSGDYEQYF
- - TRBJ1-1 TRBV13 TGTGCCAGCAGCTTATGGTTGGACGTTCGGAACACTGAAGCTTTCTTT CASSLWLDVRNTEAFF
TRBD2 - TRBJ2-2 TRBV7-9 TGTGCCAGCAGCTTGGAGGATAGCGGGAGGACCGGGGAGCTGTTTTTT CASSLEDSGRTGELFF
TRBD1 - TRBJ1-4 TRBV28 TGTGCCAGCAGTTCGGTAGGGCAGGGGGTTAATGAAAAACTGTTTTTT CASSSVGQGVNEKLFF